The entry below gives a single TCR beta chain sequence along with its context. The V gene's germline CDR1 is SGDLS and CDR2 YYNGEE. The CDR3 spans 14 residues. V lost 2 bases, J lost 5 bases, and 6 bases stayed unmatched. The data were taken from a study of shared clonotypes between healthy human individuals. Study processing details: Filtering differed, since immunoSEQ gave only junction sequences and no quality scores. Clones were sequenced by immunoSEQ multiplex PCR, and TCRdb holds only the in-frame ones, with some missing. D and trimming were read from the DNA, whereas the V and J calls and clone size are those reported in that table. Of some 2.4 million clones detected, approximately 93% appear once; the ten largest clones hold 0.36%. All the donors were Caucasian adults who lived in Nashville, Tennessee. A CD45RA-negative memory subset and a CD45RA+ naive subset were separated from the CD4+ cells.

This TCR came from a man younger than 35 in good health. Some clones in this sample may be carry-over from other donors' samples. The chain carries TRBV9 and TRBJ2-5; 7 bases match TRBD1. The sequencing sample was made of naive CD4+ T cells from PBMCs. Subset here: CD45RA+ positively selected. The CDR3 loop is CASSVTTGMETQYF. CDR3 coding DNA: TGTGCCAGCAGCGTTACGACAGGGATGGAGACCCAGTACTTC.